Following are 32 T cell receptor beta chains from one sample sequenced in a study of blood T cells in healthy people across ages. Combining a sample-barcoded 5' primer with a J-beta primer mix, a second PCR ran for roughly 7 to 11 cycles. TCRdb recomputed calls from the 5' RACE reads with MiXCR, one row per CDR3 protein. This table holds some 1 million distinct CDR3 sequences, 40% to 50% found once. The sample comprised blood. The receptor set was obtained from an older woman in good health.

The rearrangement joins TRBV20-1 to TRBJ2-5; D may be TRBD1 or TRBD2 (6 bases each). The closer fit of TRBJ2-7 to the DNA end suggests the J call may be wrong. The CDR3 length is 16 residues. Germline V CDR1 and CDR2: DFQATT, SNEGSKA (reference sequence). CDR3 in DNA: TGCAGTGCTAGAGACCCCACGGGGGCCGCCTTCTACGAGCAGTACTTC. This translates into CSARDPTGAAFYEQYF.

The chain links TRBV20-1 to TRBJ2-3; 10 bases align to TRBD2. The length of the CDR3 is 16 residues. CDR1 is DFQATT and CDR2 is SNEGSKA in the germline V gene (reference sequence). J gave up 4 bases and V 3 bases, and 10 bases lay outside the gene matches. The CDR3 loop is CSASGPSGSGADTQYF. CDR3 sequence (DNA): TGCAGTGCTAGCGGTCCTAGCGGGAGCGGGGCAGATACGCAGTATTTT.

The CDR3 here is CASSLGLPGTGELFF. The CDR3 bases are TGTGCCAGCAGCTTAGGGCTCCCGGGTACCGGGGAGCTGTTTTTT. The V gene is TRBV7-2, the J gene TRBJ2-2; D is uncertain. This CDR3 comprises 15 residues. V lost 1 base, J lost 5 bases, and 11 bases lay in between. The germline gives CDR1 SGHTA, CDR2 FQGNSA.

The chain recombines TRBV27 with TRBJ2-5; D may be TRBD2 (5 bases). V was clipped by 6 bases and J by 3 bases, with 14 bases between them. The CDR3 totals 14 residues. Germline lookup yields CDR1 MNHEY and CDR2 SMNVEV (reference sequence). The CDR3 DNA follows: TGTGCCAGCAGCCCCCATACTAGGAAAGAGACCCAGTACTTC. Translating gives CASSPHTRKETQYF.

About this clonotype itself: A read error may account for a junction end that differs from germline. J is TRBJ1-2 and V is TRBV27; 8 nucleotides line up with TRBD1. CDR1 and CDR2 from the germline V gene are MNHEY and SMNVEV (reference sequence). This CDR3 is built from 18 residues. DNA for the CDR3: TGTGCCAGCAGTCCCATAGTTCGACAGGGGAGACGAAACTATGGCTGCACCTTC. Translated, it gives CASSPIVRQGRRNYGCTF.

This clonotype has just one count. This chain connects TRBV21-1 to TRBJ2-4; the D call of TRBD2 is as the table states it, not checked on the DNA. Matching the DNA end better, TRBJ2-7 makes the J call doubtful. TRBV21-1 is listed as a pseudogene. This CDR3 comprises 16 residues. CDR3 in DNA: TGTGCCAGCAGCAAAGCAGGACTAGCGGGAGCCAACGAGCAGTACTTC. Amino acids: CASSKAGLAGANEQYF.

The chain combines TRBV30 with TRBJ1-4, with TRBD1 as a possible D gene (5 bases). Germline values: CDR1 GTSNPN, CDR2 SVGIG (reference sequence). The CDR3 runs to 13 residues. V was cut by 4 bases and J by 5 bases, with 11 bases left in between. The CDR3 coding sequence is TGTGCCTGGAAGCGGGGCAGGAATGAAAAACTGTTTTTT. As protein: CAWKRGRNEKLFF.

The chain joins TRBV3-1 to TRBJ2-3, with 10 bases matching TRBD2. J lost 6 bases, V lost 1 base, and 7 bases had no gene match. This CDR3 spans 16 amino acids. Germline-derived CDR1 and CDR2 are LGHDT and YNNKEL (reference sequence). The CDR3 coding sequence is TGTGCCAGCAGCCAAGGGGGAGCGGGAGGGCTCGATACGCAGTATTTT. Translated: CASSQGGAGGLDTQYF.

Worth noting for this clonotype: One junction end disagrees with the germline gene, perhaps due to a read error. The rearrangement links TRBV6-1 to TRBJ2-3, with D tentatively TRBD1 or TRBD2 (5 bases each). This CDR3 contains 14 residues. Per the germline V gene, CDR1 is MNHNS and CDR2 is SASEGT. Here the CDR3 DNA reads TGTGCCGGCAGTGAGGGGCGAAACGCAGATACGCAGTATTTT. Protein sequence: CAGSEGRNADTQYF.

J is TRBJ2-1 and V is TRBV27, with 8 bases lining up with TRBD2. From germline, CDR1 is MNHEY and CDR2 SMNVEV (reference sequence). The ends lost 3 bases at V and 11 bases at J; junction bases unmatched: 12. This CDR3 region has 15 residues. CDR3 in DNA: TGTGCCAGCAGTTTCGGTCAGGGAGGGACTAGAAAGCAGTTCTTC. Amino acid sequence: CASSFGQGGTRKQFF.

The chain uses TRBV6-1 and TRBJ2-5; the match to TRBD1 covers 11 bases. The last part of the DNA fits TRBJ2-7 better; the J call may be wrong. The CDR3 has 15 residues. The germline CDR1 and CDR2 sequences are MNHNS and SASEGT. DNA for the CDR3: TGTGCCAGCAGTGAAGGGGGACAGGGGGCCTACGAGCAGTACTTC. Amino acid sequence: CASSEGGQGAYEQYF.

The chain recombines TRBV3-1 with TRBJ2-4; perhaps TRBD1 as D (5 bases). The CDR3 consists of 15 residues. The V end was cut by 5 bases, the J end by 1 base, with 12 bases between. Germline V gene lookup returns CDR1 LGHDT and CDR2 YNNKEL (reference sequence). CDR3 DNA sequence: TGTGCCAGCAGCTGGGCAGGGAAGGCCAAAAACATTCAGTACTTC. It yields the protein CASSWAGKAKNIQYF.

This clonotype showed up just once. The V call is TRBV3-1, the J call TRBJ2-1, with 7 bases matching TRBD2. Germline loops: CDR1 LGHDT, CDR2 YNNKEL (reference sequence). The J segment lost 8 bases and the V segment lost 0 bases, leaving 19 bases of the junction unmatched. This CDR3 contains 19 residues. The CDR3 protein is CASSQEGSPGGIFLDEQFF. DNA of the CDR3: TGTGCCAGCAGCCAAGAAGGGTCGCCGGGGGGTATCTTTTTAGATGAGCAGTTCTTC.

The chain links TRBV29-1 to TRBJ1-1, with 8 bases lining up with TRBD1. Looked up from germline, CDR1 is SQVTM and CDR2 is ANQGSEA. The CDR3 has 12 residues. The ends lost 7 bases at V and 6 bases at J; junction bases unmatched: 7. The CDR3 DNA reads TGCAGCGGAGACAGGGGTATCTCTGAAGCTTTCTTT. It encodes CSGDRGISEAFF.

The chain links TRBV7-2 to TRBJ1-6, with D uncertain. Germline V gene lookup returns CDR1 SGHTA and CDR2 FQGNSA. The CDR3 covers 14 residues. V gave up 4 bases and J gave up 4 bases, with 8 bases separating them. Here the CDR3 DNA reads TGTGCCAGCAGCTCTCTCGAGTATAATTCACCCCTCCACTTT. Translating gives CASSSLEYNSPLHF.

This clonotype was observed a handful of times. The chain combines TRBV20-1 with TRBJ2-1, with 7 bases aligning to TRBD2. This CDR3 region has 16 residues. V lost 0 bases and J lost 1; bases outside the gene matches: 6. Germline loops: CDR1 DFQATT, CDR2 SNEGSKA (reference sequence). The CDR3 region is CSARDPASGSYNEQFF. In DNA, the CDR3 is TGCAGTGCTAGAGATCCGGCTAGCGGATCCTACAATGAGCAGTTCTTC.

J is TRBJ2-1 and V is TRBV20-1; possibly TRBD2 for D (6 bases). CDR3 length equals 12 residues. Germline V gene sequence: CDR1 DFQATT, CDR2 SNEGSKA (reference sequence). Trimming removed 2 bases from V and 6 bases from J, with 8 bases in between. CDR3 sequence: CSARSGGNEQFF. The CDR3 DNA reads as TGCAGTGCTAGATCCGGGGGCAATGAGCAGTTCTTC.

This clonotype appeared many times. The genes are TRBV5-1 and TRBJ2-1, with D perhaps TRBD2 (6 bases). The CDR3 consists of 16 residues. Germline CDR1 reads SGHRS; CDR2 reads YFSETQ. The V end lost 0 bases, the J end lost 1 base, and 11 bases lay between the germline ends. The CDR3 sequence: CASSLVRGGSYNEQFF. In nucleotides, the CDR3 is TGCGCCAGCAGCTTGGTGAGGGGAGGTTCCTACAATGAGCAGTTCTTC.

The chain uses TRBV6-4 and TRBJ2-3; tentative D call: TRBD2 (5 bases). CDR1 and CDR2 (germline): MRHNA, SNTAGT. V shed 5 bases and J shed 3 bases, with 9 bases lying between them. This CDR3 comprises 13 residues. CDR3 in amino acids: CASSSRETDTQYF. CDR3 DNA sequence: TGTGCCAGCAGTTCGAGGGAGACAGATACGCAGTATTTT.

The gene calls are TRBV24-1 and TRBJ2-3; weak D call: TRBD1 (7 bases). Trimming took off 3 bases at V and 0 bases at J, with 9 bases between the two ends. The CDR3 sequence is 15 residues long. Germline CDR1 and CDR2: KGHDR and SFDVKD. The CDR3 sequence: CATSDQGGSTDTQYF. CDR3 DNA: TGTGCCACCAGTGATCAGGGGGGAAGCACAGATACGCAGTATTTT.

Of note for this clonotype: An end of the junction differs from the germline gene, which may be a read error. The chain has TRBV5-1 and TRBJ2-3; 7 nucleotides align to TRBD2. Per germline, CDR1 SGHRS and CDR2 YFSETQ. This CDR3 spans 16 amino acids. The CDR3 protein is CASSLVLAASMDTPYF. CDR3 DNA: TGCGCCAGCAGCTTGGTTCTAGCGGCATCCATGGATACGCCGTATTTT.

This clonotype was counted only a few times. This rearrangement joins TRBV12-3 or TRBV12-4 to TRBJ2-4; 8 nucleotides match TRBD2. This CDR3 comprises 17 residues. The junction had 9 bases not matched to a gene; V was cut back by 4 bases and J by 1 base. The chain's CDR3 is CASSSNLAGWAKNIQYF. In DNA form, the CDR3 reads TGTGCCAGCAGTTCGAATTTAGCGGGATGGGCCAAAAACATTCAGTACTTC.

The sample holds a few counts of this clonotype. The chain links TRBV15 to TRBJ2-1; 14 nucleotides agree with TRBD2. This CDR3 is built from 13 residues. Trimming cost V 5 bases and J 15 bases; bases outside gene matches: 6. CDR1 and CDR2 from the germline V gene are LNHNV and YYDKDF (reference sequence). The CDR3 spells CATSGTSGSLRFF. The CDR3 DNA reads as TGTGCCACCAGCGGGACTAGCGGGAGTCTTCGGTTCTTC.

This clonotype was recorded a few times. In nucleotides, the CDR3 is TGTGCCATCAGTGGGACTAGCGGGCCCGTCACAGATACGCAGTATTTT. Amino acids: CAISGTSGPVTDTQYF. J is TRBJ2-3 and V is TRBV10-3; 11 bases match TRBD2. The CDR3 extends over 16 amino acids. V trimming: 4 bases; J trimming: 2 bases; junction bases outside the gene matches: 5. Germline-derived CDR1 and CDR2 are ENHRY and SYGVKD.

The V and J genes are TRBV21-1 and TRBJ2-7; TRBD1, the D gene given by the table, was not confirmed from the DNA. TRBV21-1 is reported as a pseudogene. The CDR3 extends over 16 amino acids. The DNA of the CDR3 is TGTGCCAGCAGACCCGTTCGACAGGGTTCAATATACGAGCAGTACTTC. Translating gives CASRPVRQGSIYEQYF.

The chain links TRBV29-1 to TRBJ2-5; D unresolved. Germline V gene data show CDR1 as SQVTM and CDR2 as ANQGSEA. The CDR3 contains 11 residues. V lost 7 bases to trimming and J lost 4 bases, with 10 bases between them. CDR3 loop: CSGNTLETQYF. In DNA form, the CDR3 reads TGCAGCGGGAACACGTTAGAGACCCAGTACTTC.

This clonotype showed up many times. The gene calls are TRBV27 and TRBJ1-5, with D unresolved. Germline V gives CDR1 MNHEY, CDR2 SMNVEV (reference sequence). The CDR3 is 13 residues long. Trimming removed 6 bases at V and 4 bases at J, with 10 bases between. The CDR3 sequence: CASSLRGNQPQHF. The CDR3 DNA reads as TGTGCCAGCAGCTTGAGAGGTAATCAGCCCCAGCATTTT.

The chain couples TRBV2 to TRBJ1-1; 7 bases are shared with TRBD1. The CDR3 consists of 15 residues. V was pared by 3 bases and J by 0 bases, with 4 bases of the junction left unmatched. CDR1 SNHLY and CDR2 FYNNEI come from the germline V gene. The CDR3 region has the DNA TGTGCCAGCAGTGAGACAGGGTCCATGAACACTGAAGCTTTCTTT. Translated: CASSETGSMNTEAFF.

V usage is TRBV20-1 and J usage is TRBJ2-1, with no clear D. CDR3 length: 12 amino acids. The ends were cut back, 0 bases at V and 10 bases at J, with 10 bases in the middle. CDR1 is DFQATT, CDR2 SNEGSKA, per germline (reference sequence). The DNA of the CDR3 is TGCAGTGCTAGAGATGTTTCACTCGAGCAGTTCTTC. It specifies CSARDVSLEQFF.

This clonotype was observed many times. The chain combines TRBV3-1 with TRBJ2-5; D might be TRBD1 or TRBD2, each matching 5 bases. Germline V gene sequence: CDR1 LGHDT, CDR2 YNNKEL (reference sequence). Trimming removed 1 base at V and 1 base at J, with 10 bases between. The CDR3 sequence is 15 residues long. CDR3 sequence (DNA): TGTGCCAGCAGCCAAGGCCCGGGACGCCAAGAGACCCAGTACTTC. Residues: CASSQGPGRQETQYF.

This clonotype was seen repeatedly, ten times or more. The V and J genes are TRBV2 and TRBJ2-5; TRBD1 matches 12 bases. The CDR3 is 15 residues long. From germline, CDR1 is SNHLY and CDR2 FYNNEI. J was trimmed by 5 bases and V by 11 bases; bases with no gene match: 12. CDR3 region: CAGKRDRGRGETQYF. CDR3 bases: TGTGCCGGCAAGAGGGACAGGGGGCGAGGGGAGACCCAGTACTTC.

This clonotype was counted only a few times. The chain couples TRBV24-1 to TRBJ2-5; 9 nucleotides match TRBD2. J lost 3 bases, V lost 8 bases, and 3 bases had no gene match. This CDR3 comprises 13 residues. Germline V gives CDR1 KGHDR, CDR2 SFDVKD. CDR3 residues: CATNLAGEETQYF. Here the CDR3 DNA reads TGTGCCACCAATTTAGCGGGAGAAGAGACCCAGTACTTC.